This T cell receptor beta chain was sequenced during a study of T cell repertoires in cytomegalovirus infection. Study summary: As its CMV epitopes, the study selected recently identified HLA-C-restricted and well-studied HLA-B-restricted targets. CMV infection and matching HLA type were both indicated by public TCR beta signatures.

Study-wide results and caveats: CMV carriers having the relevant HLA were flagged by cumulative public TCR beta family frequency. HLA-C-restricted CMV-specific TCR beta clonotypes prevailed in the ex vivo response.

This clonotype turned up a few times. As yet, its antigen is unknown. From the reads, TCRdb called clonotypes with MiXCR, one entry per CDR3 protein. The sample holds fewer than 1,000,000 distinct CDR3 sequences, around 32% seen once. Here the sequenced sample was cultured CD8+ T cells from PBMCs, taken from culture after CMV antigen stimulation. The clonotype was recovered from a human donor in good health (CMV status not recorded). Some clones in this sample may be carry-over from other donors' samples.

The CDR3 DNA is TGTGCCAGCAGTTTTGGGGGCATCAATGGCTACACCTTC. Its protein product is CASSFGGINGYTF. The V gene is TRBV27, the J gene TRBJ1-2; a weak D match, TRBD1 (6 bases). Germline assignment: CDR1 MNHEY and CDR2 SMNVEV (reference sequence). Trimming removed 3 bases from V and 6 bases from J, with 11 bases in between. This CDR3 is 13 amino acids long.